The clone carrying this T cell receptor beta chain has a count of ten or more. This sample was included in a study of Graves' ophthalmopathy and Graves' hyperthyroidism. For repertoire sequencing, the TCR beta CDR3 regions were amplified from RNA transcripts. A first-round RT-PCR used HTBI primers, followed by a second-round multiplex PCR. TCRdb reprocessed the multiplex PCR reads with MiXCR, giving one entry per CDR3 protein. The repertoire consists of about half a million distinct CDR3 sequences, with 13% to 15% occurring once and the leading ten covering over 7.5%. Trimming took 5 bases from V and 3 from J; bases not matched to a gene: 6. This CDR3 contains 15 residues. Looked up from germline, CDR1 is LNHDA and CDR2 is SQIVND (reference sequence).

Sequenced material: blood. The genes are TRBV19 and TRBJ1-5, with TRBD1 matching 8 bases. This receptor was taken from a young woman with Graves' ophthalmopathy. The CDR3 coding sequence is TGTGCCAGTAGTCTGACGACAGGGGACAATCAGCCCCAGCATTTT. It is translated as CASSLTTGDNQPQHF.